The clone carrying this T cell receptor beta chain was seen more than once but under ten times. This sample is drawn from a study of T cells after yellow fever vaccination. V lost 4 bases, J lost 3 bases, and 5 bases stayed unmatched. This CDR3 contains 14 residues. TCRdb re-called the 5' RACE reads with MiXCR, one entry per CDR3 protein. The sample holds 620,000 or so distinct CDR3 sequences, about 12% seen once. The rearrangement uses TRBV12-3 or TRBV12-4 and TRBJ2-7; 8 bases line up with TRBD1. This clonotype originated in a man aged 25 to 40 who received the YFV17D yellow fever vaccine. Sequenced here: PBMCs, sampled on the day of the yellow fever booster vaccination. DNA for the CDR3: TGTGCCAGCAGTTATCCGGGACAGGACTACGAGCAGTACTTC. Amino acid sequence: CASSYPGQDYEQYF.